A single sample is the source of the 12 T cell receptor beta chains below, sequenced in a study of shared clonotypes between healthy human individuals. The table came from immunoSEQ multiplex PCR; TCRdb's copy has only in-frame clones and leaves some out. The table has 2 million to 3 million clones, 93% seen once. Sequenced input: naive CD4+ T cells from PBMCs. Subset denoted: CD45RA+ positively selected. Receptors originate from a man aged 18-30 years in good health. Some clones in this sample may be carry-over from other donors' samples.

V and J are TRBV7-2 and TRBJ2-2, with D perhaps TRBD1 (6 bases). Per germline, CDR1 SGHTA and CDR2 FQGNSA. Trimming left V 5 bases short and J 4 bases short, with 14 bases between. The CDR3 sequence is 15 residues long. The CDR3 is CASSPQGIGTGELFF. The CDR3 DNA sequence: TGTGCCAGCAGCCCACAGGGTATTGGCACCGGGGAGCTGTTTTTT.

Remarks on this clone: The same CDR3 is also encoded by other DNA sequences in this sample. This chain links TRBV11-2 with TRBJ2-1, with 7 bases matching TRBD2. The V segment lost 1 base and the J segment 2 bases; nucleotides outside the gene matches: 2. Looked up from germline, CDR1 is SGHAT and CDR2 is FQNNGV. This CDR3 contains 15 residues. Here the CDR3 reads CASSLGLAAYNEQFF. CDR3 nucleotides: TGTGCCAGCAGCTTAGGCCTAGCGGCCTACAATGAGCAGTTCTTC.

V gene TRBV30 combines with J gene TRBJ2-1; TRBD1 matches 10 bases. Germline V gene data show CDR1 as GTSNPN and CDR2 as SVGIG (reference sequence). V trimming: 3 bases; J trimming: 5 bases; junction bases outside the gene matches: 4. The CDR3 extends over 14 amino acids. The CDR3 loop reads CAWSGTGVHNEQFF. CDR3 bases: TGTGCCTGGAGCGGGACAGGGGTTCACAATGAGCAGTTCTTC. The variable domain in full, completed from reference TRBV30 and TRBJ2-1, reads SQTIHQWPATLVQPVGSPLSLECTVEGTSNPNLYWYRQAAGRGLQLLFYSVGIGQISSEVPQNLSASRPQDRQFILSSKKLLLSDSGFYLCAWSGTGVHNEQFFGPGTRLTVL.

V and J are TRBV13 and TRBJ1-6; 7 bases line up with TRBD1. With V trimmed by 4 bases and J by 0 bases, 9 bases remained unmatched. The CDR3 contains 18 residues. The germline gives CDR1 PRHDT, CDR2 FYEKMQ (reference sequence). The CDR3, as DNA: TGTGCCAGCAGCTCCCGGGACAGCCGAAGCTCCTATAATTCACCCCTCCACTTT. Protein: CASSSRDSRSSYNSPLHF.

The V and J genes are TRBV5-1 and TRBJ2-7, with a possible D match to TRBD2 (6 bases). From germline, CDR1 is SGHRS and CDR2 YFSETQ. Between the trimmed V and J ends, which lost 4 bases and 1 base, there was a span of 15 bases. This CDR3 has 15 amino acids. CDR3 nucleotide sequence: TGCGCCAGCAGCCCCGGGGCTAGCGTTTCCTACGAGCAGTACTTC. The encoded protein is CASSPGASVSYEQYF.

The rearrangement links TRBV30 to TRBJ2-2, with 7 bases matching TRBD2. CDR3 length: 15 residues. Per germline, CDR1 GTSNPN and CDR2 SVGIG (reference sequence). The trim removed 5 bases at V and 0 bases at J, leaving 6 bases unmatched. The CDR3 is CAWRGAGANTGELFF. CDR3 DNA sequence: TGTGCCTGGCGCGGGGCGGGAGCGAACACCGGGGAGCTGTTTTTT.

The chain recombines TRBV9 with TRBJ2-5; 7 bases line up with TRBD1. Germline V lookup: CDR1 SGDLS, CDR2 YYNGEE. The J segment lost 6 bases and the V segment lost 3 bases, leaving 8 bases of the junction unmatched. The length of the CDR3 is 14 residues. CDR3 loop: CASSEGGPGKTQYF. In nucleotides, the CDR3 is TGTGCCAGCAGCGAAGGGGGCCCCGGTAAGACCCAGTACTTC.

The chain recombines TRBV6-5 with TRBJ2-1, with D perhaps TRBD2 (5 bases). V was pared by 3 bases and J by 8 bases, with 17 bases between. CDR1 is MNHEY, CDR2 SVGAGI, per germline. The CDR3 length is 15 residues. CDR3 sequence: CASSYRAEGPYEQFF. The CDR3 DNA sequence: TGTGCCAGCAGTTATCGAGCGGAAGGCCCCTATGAGCAGTTCTTC.

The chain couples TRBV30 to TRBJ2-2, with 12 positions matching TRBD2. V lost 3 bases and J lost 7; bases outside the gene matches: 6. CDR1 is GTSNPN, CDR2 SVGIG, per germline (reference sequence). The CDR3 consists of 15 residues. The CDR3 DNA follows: TGTGCCTGGAGCAAGACTAGCGGGAGACGCGGGGAGCTGTTTTTT. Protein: CAWSKTSGRRGELFF.

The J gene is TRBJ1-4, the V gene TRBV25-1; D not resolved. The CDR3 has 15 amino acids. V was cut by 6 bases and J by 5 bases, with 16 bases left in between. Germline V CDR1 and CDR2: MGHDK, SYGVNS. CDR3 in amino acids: CASSYPGIENEKLFF. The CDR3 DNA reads TGTGCCAGCAGCTATCCGGGGATAGAGAATGAAAAACTGTTTTTT.

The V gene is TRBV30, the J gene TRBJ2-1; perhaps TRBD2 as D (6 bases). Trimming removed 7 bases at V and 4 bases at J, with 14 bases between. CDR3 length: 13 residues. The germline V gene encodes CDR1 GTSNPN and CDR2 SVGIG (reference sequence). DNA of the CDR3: TGTGCCTTTGGGGTTGGGGGGTACAATGAGCAGTTCTTC. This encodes CAFGVGGYNEQFF.

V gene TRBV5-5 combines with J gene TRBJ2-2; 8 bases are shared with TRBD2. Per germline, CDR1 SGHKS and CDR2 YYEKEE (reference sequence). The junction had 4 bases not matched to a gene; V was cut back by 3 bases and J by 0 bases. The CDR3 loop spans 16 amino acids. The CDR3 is CASSSAGGTNTGELFF. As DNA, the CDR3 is TGTGCCAGCAGCTCCGCGGGGGGCACGAACACCGGGGAGCTGTTTTTT.